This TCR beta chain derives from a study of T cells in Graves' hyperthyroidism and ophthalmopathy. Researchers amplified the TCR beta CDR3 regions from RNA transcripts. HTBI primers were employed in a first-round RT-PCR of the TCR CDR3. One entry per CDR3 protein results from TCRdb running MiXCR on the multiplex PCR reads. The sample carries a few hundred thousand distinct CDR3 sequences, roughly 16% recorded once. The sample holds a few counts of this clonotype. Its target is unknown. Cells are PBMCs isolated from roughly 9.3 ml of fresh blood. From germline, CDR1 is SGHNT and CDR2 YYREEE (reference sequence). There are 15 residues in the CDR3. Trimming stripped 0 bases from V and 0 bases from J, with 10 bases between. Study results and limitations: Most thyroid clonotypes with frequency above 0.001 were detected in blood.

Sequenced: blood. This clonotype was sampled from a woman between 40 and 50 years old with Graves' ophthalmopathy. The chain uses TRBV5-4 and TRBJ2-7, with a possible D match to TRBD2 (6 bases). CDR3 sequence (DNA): TGTGCCAGCAGCTTGGAGGGGACTGCCTCCTACGAGCAGTACTTC. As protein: CASSLEGTASYEQYF.